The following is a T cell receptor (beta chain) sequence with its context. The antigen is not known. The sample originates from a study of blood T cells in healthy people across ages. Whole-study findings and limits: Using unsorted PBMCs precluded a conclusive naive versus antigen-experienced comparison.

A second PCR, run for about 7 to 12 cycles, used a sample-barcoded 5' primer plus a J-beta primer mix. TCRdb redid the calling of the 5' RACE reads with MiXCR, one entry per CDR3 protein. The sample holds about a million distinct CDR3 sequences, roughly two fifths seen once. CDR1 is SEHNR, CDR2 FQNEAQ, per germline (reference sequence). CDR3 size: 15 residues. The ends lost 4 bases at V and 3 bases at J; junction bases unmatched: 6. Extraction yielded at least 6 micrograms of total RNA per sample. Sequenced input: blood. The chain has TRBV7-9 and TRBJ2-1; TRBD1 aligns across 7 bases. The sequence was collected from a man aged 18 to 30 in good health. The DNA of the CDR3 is TGTGCCAGCAGCTCGGACAGGACTCTCTACAATGAGCAGTTCTTC. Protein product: CASSSDRTLYNEQFF. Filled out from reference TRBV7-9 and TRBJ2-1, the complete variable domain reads DTGVSQNPRHKITKRGQNVTFRCDPISEHNRLYWYRQTLGQGPEFLTYFQNEAQLEKSRLLSDRFSAERPKGSFSTLEIQRTEQGDSAMYLCASSSDRTLYNEQFFGPGTRLTVL.